The clone carrying this TCR beta chain was picked up a small number of times. The sample belongs to a study of shared clonotypes between healthy human individuals. The data were produced by immunoSEQ multiplex PCR, yet TCRdb's version contains in-frame clones alone and is incomplete. The repertoire includes approximately 810,000 clones, nearly 95% of them detected once, and around 24% sits in the top ten. V gave up 5 bases and J gave up 5 bases; unmatched junction bases: 11. Germline CDR1 is LNHDA and CDR2 is SQIVND (reference sequence). CDR3 size: 16 residues. The naive CD8 subset, CD45RO-negative cells positively selected for CCR7, excluded terminally differentiated effector memory CD45RA+ cells.

The sequenced material came from naive CD8+ T cells sorted from blood. The source is a man aged 30 to 45 in good health. The V and J genes are TRBV19 and TRBJ2-7; 11 bases fit TRBD1. CDR3 region: CASSPIGGQGANEQYF. The CDR3 coding sequence is TGTGCCAGTAGTCCTATAGGCGGACAGGGGGCCAACGAGCAGTACTTC.